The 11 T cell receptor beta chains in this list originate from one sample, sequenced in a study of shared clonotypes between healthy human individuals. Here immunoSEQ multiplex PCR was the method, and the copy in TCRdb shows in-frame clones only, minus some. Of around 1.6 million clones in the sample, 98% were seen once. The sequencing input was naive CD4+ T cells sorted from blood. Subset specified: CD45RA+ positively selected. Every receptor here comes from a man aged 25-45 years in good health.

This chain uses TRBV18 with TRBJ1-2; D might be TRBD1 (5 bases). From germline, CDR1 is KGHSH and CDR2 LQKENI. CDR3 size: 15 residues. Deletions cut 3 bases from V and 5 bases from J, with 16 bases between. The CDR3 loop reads CASSPEEGRGYGYTF. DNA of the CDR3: TGTGCCAGCTCACCGGAGGAGGGGCGAGGATATGGCTACACCTTC.

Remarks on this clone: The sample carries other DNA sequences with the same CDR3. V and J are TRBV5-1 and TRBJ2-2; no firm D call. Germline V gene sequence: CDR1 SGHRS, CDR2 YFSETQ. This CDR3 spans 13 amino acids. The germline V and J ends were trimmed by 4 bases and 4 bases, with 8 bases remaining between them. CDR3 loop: CASSPTGTGELFF. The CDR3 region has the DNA TGCGCCAGCAGCCCTACGGGCACCGGGGAGCTGTTTTTT.

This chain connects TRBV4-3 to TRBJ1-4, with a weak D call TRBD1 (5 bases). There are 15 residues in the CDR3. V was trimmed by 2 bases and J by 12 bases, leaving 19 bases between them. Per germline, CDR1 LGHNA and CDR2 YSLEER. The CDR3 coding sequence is TGCGCCAGCAGCCAAACCGGGACCCGGAGTCCCCAACTGTTTTTT. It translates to CASSQTGTRSPQLFF.

This CDR3 is CASSWGQPSNEQYF. DNA for the CDR3: TGTGCCAGCAGTTGGGGACAGCCAAGCAACGAGCAGTACTTC. This sequence joins TRBV6-5 and TRBJ2-7, with 7 nucleotides matching TRBD1. CDR1 is MNHEY and CDR2 is SVGAGI in the germline V gene. This CDR3 contains 14 residues. V was clipped by 4 bases and J by 5 bases; unmatched bases: 8.

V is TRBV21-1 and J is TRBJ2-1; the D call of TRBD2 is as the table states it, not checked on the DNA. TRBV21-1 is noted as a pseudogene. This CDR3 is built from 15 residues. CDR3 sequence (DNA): TGTGCCAGCAGCACCTTCCCCGCGGGAGGAGATGAGCAGTTCTTC. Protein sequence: CASSTFPAGGDEQFF.

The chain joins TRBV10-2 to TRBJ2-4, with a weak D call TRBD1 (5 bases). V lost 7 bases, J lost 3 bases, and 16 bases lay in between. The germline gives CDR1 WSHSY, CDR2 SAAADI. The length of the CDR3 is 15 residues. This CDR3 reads CASTEGVFGKNIQYF. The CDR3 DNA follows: TGCGCCAGCACCGAAGGGGTGTTTGGCAAAAACATTCAGTACTTC.

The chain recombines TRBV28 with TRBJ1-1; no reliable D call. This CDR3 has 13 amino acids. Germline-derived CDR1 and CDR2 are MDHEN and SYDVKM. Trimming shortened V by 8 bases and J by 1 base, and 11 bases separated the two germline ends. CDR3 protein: CASGPAGNTEAFF. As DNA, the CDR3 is TGTGCCAGCGGCCCCGCGGGGAACACTGAAGCTTTCTTT.

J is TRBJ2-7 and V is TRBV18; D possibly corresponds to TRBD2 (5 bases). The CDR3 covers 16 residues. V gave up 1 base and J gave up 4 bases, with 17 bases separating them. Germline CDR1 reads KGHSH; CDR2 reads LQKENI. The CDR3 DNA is TGTGCCAGCTCACCACTTTCGGCGGGTTCGGCTTACGAGCAGTACTTC. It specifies CASSPLSAGSAYEQYF. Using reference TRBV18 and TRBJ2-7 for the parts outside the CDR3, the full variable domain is NAGVMQNPRHLVRRRGQEARLRCSPMKGHSHVYWYRQLPEEGLKFMVYLQKENIIDESGMPKERFSAEFPKEGPSILRIQQVVRGDSAAYFCASSPLSAGSAYEQYFGPGTRLTVT.

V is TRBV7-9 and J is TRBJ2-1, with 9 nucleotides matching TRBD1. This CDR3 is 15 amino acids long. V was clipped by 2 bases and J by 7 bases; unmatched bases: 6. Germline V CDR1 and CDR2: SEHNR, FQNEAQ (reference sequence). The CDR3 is CASSLWDRERNEQFF. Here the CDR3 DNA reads TGTGCCAGCAGCTTATGGGACAGGGAGAGGAATGAGCAGTTCTTC.

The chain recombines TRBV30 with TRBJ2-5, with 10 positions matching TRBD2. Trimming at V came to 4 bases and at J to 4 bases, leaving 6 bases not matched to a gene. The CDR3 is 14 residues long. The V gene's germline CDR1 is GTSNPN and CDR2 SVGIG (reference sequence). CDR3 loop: CAWNRLAGRETQYF. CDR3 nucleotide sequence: TGTGCCTGGAACCGACTAGCGGGTAGAGAGACCCAGTACTTC.

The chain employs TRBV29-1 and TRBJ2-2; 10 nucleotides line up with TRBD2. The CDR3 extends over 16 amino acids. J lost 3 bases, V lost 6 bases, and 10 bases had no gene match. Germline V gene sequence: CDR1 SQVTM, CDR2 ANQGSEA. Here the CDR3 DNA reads TGCAGCGTACTCTTATGGACTAGCGGATACACCGGGGAGCTGTTTTTT. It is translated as CSVLLWTSGYTGELFF.